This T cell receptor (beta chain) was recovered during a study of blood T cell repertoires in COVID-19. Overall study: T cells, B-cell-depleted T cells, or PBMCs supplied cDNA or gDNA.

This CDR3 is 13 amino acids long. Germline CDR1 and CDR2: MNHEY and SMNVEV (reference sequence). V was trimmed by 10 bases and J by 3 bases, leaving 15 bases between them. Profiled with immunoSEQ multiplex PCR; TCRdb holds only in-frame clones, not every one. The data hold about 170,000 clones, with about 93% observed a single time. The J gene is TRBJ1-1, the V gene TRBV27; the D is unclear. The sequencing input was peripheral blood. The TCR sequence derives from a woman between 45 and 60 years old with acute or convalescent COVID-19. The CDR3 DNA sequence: TGTGCCACCTTCGGGGTCGGGGACACTGAAGCTTTCTTT. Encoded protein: CATFGVGDTEAFF.